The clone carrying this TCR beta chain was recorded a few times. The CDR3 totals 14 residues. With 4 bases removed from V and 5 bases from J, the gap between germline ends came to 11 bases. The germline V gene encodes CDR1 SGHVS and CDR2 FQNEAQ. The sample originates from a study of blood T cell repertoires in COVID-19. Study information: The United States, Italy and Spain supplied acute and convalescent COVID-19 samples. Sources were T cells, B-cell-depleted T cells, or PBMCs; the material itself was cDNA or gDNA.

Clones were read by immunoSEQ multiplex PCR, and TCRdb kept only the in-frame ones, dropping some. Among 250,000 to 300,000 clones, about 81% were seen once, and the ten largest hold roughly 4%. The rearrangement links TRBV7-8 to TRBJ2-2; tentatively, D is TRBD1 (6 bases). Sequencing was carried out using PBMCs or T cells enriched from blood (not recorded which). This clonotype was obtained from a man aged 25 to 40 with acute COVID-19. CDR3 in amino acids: CASSSGVGTGELFF. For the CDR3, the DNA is TGTGCCAGCAGCTCAGGGGTGGGGACCGGGGAGCTGTTTTTT. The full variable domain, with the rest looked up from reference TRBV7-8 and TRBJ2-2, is GAGVSQSPRYKVAKRGQDVALRCDPISGHVSLFWYQQALGQGPEFLTYFQNEAQLDKSGLPSDRFFAERPEGSVSTLKIQRTQQEDSAVYLCASSSGVGTGELFFGEGSRLTVL.